One sample yielded the 12 T cell receptor beta chains listed below, sequenced in a study of T cells in Graves' hyperthyroidism and ophthalmopathy. RNA transcripts gave rise to amplified TCR beta CDR3 regions. Initially, a first-round RT-PCR of the TCR CDR3 employed the HTBI primer set. MiXCR was run by TCRdb on the multiplex PCR reads, yielding one entry per CDR3 protein. The repertoire holds approximately 510,000 distinct CDR3 sequences, approximately 49% seen once, with approximately 44% in the top ten. Sequencing used peripheral blood or thyroid tissue (not recorded which). The receptor set was obtained from an adult woman with Graves' disease, either hyperthyroidism or ophthalmopathy (not recorded which).

The chain combines TRBV20-1 with TRBJ1-6, with no clear D. Trimming removed 3 bases from V and 13 bases from J, with 16 bases in between. This CDR3 contains 13 residues. Germline lookup yields CDR1 DFQATT and CDR2 SNEGSKA (reference sequence). The CDR3, as DNA: TGCAGTGCTAGTTCGACGGACTATCAGCCCCTCCACTTT. It specifies CSASSTDYQPLHF.

The rearrangement uses TRBV7-9 and TRBJ1-4; D not resolved. V dropped 6 bases and J dropped 8 bases, with 13 bases sitting between them. CDR3 length: 13 residues. Germline values: CDR1 SEHNR, CDR2 FQNEAQ (reference sequence). CDR3 amino acids: CASSSRLFEKLFF. In DNA form, the CDR3 reads TGTGCCAGCAGTAGCAGGTTGTTCGAAAAACTGTTTTTT.

V and J are TRBV29-1 and TRBJ1-5; 9 positions match TRBD1. Germline lookup yields CDR1 SQVTM and CDR2 ANQGSEA. The CDR3 extends over 13 amino acids. J lost 6 bases, V lost 6 bases, and 6 bases had no gene match. For the CDR3, the DNA is TGCAGCGTCGTCGGGGGACAGGGTCAGCCCCAGCATTTT. Amino acids: CSVVGGQGQPQHF.

This chain uses TRBV7-9 with TRBJ2-2; no definite D call. Between the trimmed V and J ends, which lost 5 bases and 8 bases, there was a span of 9 bases. This CDR3 is 12 amino acids long. Germline CDR1 and CDR2: SEHNR and FQNEAQ (reference sequence). The CDR3 region is CASSSPKGELFF. DNA of the CDR3: TGTGCCAGCAGCAGTCCTAAAGGGGAGCTGTTTTTT.

The chain links TRBV29-1 to TRBJ1-2; no firm D call. The CDR3 consists of 15 residues. Trimming took off 2 bases at V and 2 bases at J, with 15 bases between the two ends. The germline V gene encodes CDR1 SQVTM and CDR2 ANQGSEA. The CDR3 region is CSVEWMGMKNYGYTF. The CDR3 DNA sequence: TGCAGCGTTGAATGGATGGGGATGAAGAACTATGGCTACACCTTC.

The J gene is TRBJ2-2, the V gene TRBV24-1; 10 bases fit TRBD2. The CDR3 is 15 amino acids. Germline V gene sequence: CDR1 KGHDR, CDR2 SFDVKD. Germline trimming cut 11 bases from V and 7 bases from J; bases unmatched to any gene: 12. The CDR3 nucleotides are TGTGCCATTCGTGCTAGCGGGAGTACGAACGGGGAGCTGTTTTTT. Its translation is CAIRASGSTNGELFF.

A few counts support this clonotype. The V and J genes are TRBV10-2 and TRBJ1-5; D is unresolved. The CDR3 sequence is 14 residues long. Germline loops: CDR1 WSHSY, CDR2 SAAADI. The V and J ends lost 2 bases and 7 bases respectively, with 12 bases between them. The CDR3 sequence: CASSEIPLGQPQHF. As DNA, the CDR3 is TGCGCCAGCAGTGAGATCCCTTTGGGCCAGCCCCAGCATTTT.

The chain uses TRBV20-1 and TRBJ1-4; a weak D match, TRBD1 (6 bases). The CDR3 is 14 amino acids. Deletions cut 6 bases from V and 8 bases from J, with 19 bases between. In germline, CDR1 is DFQATT, CDR2 SNEGSKA (reference sequence). CDR3 coding DNA: TGCAGTGCCCATTCGGCGACAGGAAAGGAAAAACTGTTTTTT. As protein: CSAHSATGKEKLFF.

The chain couples TRBV7-9 to TRBJ1-5; D gene ambiguous. V lost 5 bases to trimming and J lost 3 bases, with 11 bases between them. The CDR3 runs to 14 residues. Germline CDR1 SEHNR, CDR2 FQNEAQ (reference sequence). This CDR3 is CASSVGIDNQPQHF. CDR3 nucleotides: TGTGCCAGCAGCGTGGGGATCGACAATCAGCCCCAGCATTTT. Full variable domain (outside the CDR3, taken from reference TRBV7-9 and TRBJ1-5): DTGVSQNPRHKITKRGQNVTFRCDPISEHNRLYWYRQTLGQGPEFLTYFQNEAQLEKSRLLSDRFSAERPKGSFSTLEIQRTEQGDSAMYLCASSVGIDNQPQHFGDGTRLSIL.

The rearrangement joins TRBV29-1 to TRBJ1-2, with 8 bases identical to TRBD1. V was clipped by 3 bases and J by 0 bases; unmatched bases: 12. The CDR3 is made up of 17 amino acids. Germline CDR1 is SQVTM and CDR2 is ANQGSEA. CDR3 in DNA: TGCAGCGTTGACGGGGGGACAGGCACCTCGGCTAACTATGGCTACACCTTC. Its translation: CSVDGGTGTSANYGYTF.

V and J are TRBV7-2 and TRBJ2-6; D is unclear. CDR3 length: 15 amino acids. Germline CDR1 is SGHTA and CDR2 is FQGNSA. The V end lost 1 base, the J end lost 2 bases, and 6 bases lay between the germline ends. CDR3 DNA sequence: TGTGCCAGCAGCTTAGTAGCCACTGGGGCCAACGTCCTGACTTTC. It specifies CASSLVATGANVLTF.

This clonotype was recorded a few times. This chain joins TRBV7-9 and TRBJ2-7; 9 bases match TRBD2. Germline V gene lookup returns CDR1 SEHNR and CDR2 FQNEAQ (reference sequence). The CDR3 spans 17 residues. V lost 5 bases, J lost 4 bases, and 15 bases stayed unmatched. As DNA, the CDR3 is TGTGCCAGCAGCCAAGTTCTGCGGCGGGAGGGCCGGTACGAGCAGTACTTC. This gives the protein CASSQVLRREGRYEQYF.